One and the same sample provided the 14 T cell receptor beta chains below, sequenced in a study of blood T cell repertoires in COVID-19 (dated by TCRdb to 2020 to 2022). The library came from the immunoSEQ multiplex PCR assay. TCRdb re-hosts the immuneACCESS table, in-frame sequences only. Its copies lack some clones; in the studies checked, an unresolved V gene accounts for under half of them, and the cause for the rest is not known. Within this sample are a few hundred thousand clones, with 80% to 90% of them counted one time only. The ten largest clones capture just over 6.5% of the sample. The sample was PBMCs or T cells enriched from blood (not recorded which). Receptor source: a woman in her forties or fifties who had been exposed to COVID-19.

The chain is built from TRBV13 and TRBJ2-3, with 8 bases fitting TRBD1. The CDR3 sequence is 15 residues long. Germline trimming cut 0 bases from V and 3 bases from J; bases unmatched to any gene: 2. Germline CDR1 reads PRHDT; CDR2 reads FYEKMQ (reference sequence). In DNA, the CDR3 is TGTGCCAGCAGCTTAGGGAGGACAGGGACAGATACGCAGTATTTT. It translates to CASSLGRTGTDTQYF.

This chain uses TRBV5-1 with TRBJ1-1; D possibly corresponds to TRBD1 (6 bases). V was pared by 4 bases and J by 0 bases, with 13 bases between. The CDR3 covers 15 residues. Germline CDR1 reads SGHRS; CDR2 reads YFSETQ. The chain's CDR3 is CASSGGHRMNTEAFF. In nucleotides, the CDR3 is TGCGCCAGCAGCGGGGGACACCGTATGAACACTGAAGCTTTCTTT.

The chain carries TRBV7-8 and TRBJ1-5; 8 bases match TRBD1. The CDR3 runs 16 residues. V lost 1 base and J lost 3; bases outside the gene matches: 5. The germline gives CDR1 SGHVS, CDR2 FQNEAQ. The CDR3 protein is CASSLGTGFLNQPQHF. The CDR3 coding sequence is TGTGCCAGCAGCTTAGGGACAGGGTTCCTCAATCAGCCCCAGCATTTT.

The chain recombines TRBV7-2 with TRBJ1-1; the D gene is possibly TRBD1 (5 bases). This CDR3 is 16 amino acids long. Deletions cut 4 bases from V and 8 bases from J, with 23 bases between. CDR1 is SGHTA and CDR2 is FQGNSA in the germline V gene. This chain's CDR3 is CASSSPVTGGAPEAFF. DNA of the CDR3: TGTGCCAGCAGCTCCCCGGTTACAGGTGGGGCTCCCGAAGCTTTCTTT.

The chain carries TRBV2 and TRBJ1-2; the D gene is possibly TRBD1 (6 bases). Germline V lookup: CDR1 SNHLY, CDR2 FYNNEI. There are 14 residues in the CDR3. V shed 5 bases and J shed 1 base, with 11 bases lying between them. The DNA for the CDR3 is TGTGCCAGCAGTTCCACAGGGCTTAACTATGGCTACACCTTC. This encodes CASSSTGLNYGYTF.

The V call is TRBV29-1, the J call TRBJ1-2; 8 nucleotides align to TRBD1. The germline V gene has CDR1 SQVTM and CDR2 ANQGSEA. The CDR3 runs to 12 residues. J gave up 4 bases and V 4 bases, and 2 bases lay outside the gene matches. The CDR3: CSVAGTGYGYTF. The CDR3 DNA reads TGCAGCGTTGCTGGGACAGGCTATGGCTACACCTTC.

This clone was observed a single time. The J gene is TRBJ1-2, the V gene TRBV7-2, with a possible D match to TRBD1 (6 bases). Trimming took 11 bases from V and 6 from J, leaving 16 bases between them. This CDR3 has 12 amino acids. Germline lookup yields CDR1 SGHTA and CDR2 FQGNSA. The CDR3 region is CALTTGTHGYTF. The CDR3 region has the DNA TGTGCCTTGACGACAGGTACACATGGCTACACCTTC.

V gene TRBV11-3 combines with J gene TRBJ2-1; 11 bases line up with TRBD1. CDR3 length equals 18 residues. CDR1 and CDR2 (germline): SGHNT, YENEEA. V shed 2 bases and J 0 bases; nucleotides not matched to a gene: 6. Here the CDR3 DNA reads TGTGCCAGCAGCTTATTTGCGGGACAGGGGGGCTCCTACAATGAGCAGTTCTTC. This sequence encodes CASSLFAGQGGSYNEQFF.

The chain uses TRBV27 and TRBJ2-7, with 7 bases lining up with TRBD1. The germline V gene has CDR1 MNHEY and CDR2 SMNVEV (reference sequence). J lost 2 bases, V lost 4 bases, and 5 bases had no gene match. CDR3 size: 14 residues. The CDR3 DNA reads TGTGCCAGCAGTTCACAGGGGCTCCCCTACGAGCAGTACTTC. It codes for CASSSQGLPYEQYF.

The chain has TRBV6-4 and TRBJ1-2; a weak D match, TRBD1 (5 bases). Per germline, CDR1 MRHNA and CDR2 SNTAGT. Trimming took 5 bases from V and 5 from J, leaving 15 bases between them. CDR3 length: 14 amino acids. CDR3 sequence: CASSPTQGPYGYTF. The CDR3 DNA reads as TGTGCCAGCAGTCCAACCCAGGGCCCTTATGGCTACACCTTC.

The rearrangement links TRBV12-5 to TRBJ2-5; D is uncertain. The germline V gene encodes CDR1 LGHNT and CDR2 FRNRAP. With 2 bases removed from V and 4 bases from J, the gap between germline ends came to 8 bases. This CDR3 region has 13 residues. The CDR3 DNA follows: TGTGCTAGTGGTTTGACTCCGGGAGAGACCCAGTACTTC. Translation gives CASGLTPGETQYF.

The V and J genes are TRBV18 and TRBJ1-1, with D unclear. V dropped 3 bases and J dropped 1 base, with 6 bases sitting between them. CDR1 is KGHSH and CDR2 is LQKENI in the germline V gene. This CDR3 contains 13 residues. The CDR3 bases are TGTGCCAGCTCACCTGGAGCGAACACTGAAGCTTTCTTT. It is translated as CASSPGANTEAFF.

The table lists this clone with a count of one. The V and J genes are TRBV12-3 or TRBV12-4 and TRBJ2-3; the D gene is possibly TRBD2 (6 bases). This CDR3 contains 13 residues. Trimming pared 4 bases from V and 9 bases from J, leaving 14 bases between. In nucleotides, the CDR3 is TGTGCCAGCAGTTCCTTACTAGCCGGGACGCAGTATTTT. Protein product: CASSSLLAGTQYF.

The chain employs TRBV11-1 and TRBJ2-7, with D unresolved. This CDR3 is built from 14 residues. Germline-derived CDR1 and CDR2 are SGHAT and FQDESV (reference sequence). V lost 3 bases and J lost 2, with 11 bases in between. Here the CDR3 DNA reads TGTGCCAGCAGCTTGTGGCCTTCTCCCTACGAGCAGTACTTC. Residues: CASSLWPSPYEQYF. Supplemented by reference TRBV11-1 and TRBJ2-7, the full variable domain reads EAEVAQSPRYKITEKSQAVAFWCDPISGHATLYWYRQILGQGPELLVQFQDESVVDDSQLPKDRFSAERLKGVDSTLKIQPAELGDSAMYLCASSLWPSPYEQYFGPGTRLTVT.